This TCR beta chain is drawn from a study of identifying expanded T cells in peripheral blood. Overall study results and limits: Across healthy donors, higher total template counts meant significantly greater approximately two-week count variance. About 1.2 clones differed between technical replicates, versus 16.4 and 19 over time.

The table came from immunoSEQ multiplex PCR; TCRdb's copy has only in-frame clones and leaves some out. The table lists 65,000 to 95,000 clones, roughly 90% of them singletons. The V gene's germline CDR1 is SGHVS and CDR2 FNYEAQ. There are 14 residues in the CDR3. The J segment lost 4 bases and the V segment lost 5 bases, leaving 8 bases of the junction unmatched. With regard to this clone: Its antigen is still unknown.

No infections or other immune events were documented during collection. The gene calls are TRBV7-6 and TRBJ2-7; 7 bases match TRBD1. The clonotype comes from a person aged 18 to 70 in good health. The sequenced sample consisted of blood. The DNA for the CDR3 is TGTGCCAGCAGCCCCCAAGGGGGCGGTTACGAGCAGTACTTC. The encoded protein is CASSPQGGGYEQYF. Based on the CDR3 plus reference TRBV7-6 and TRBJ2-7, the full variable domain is GAGVSQSPRYKVTKRGQDVALRCDPISGHVSLYWYRQALGQGPEFLTYFNYEAQQDKSGLPNDRFSAERPEGSISTLTIQRTEQRDSAMYRCASSPQGGGYEQYFGPGTRLTVT.